This TCR beta chain originates from a study of T cell responses to AZD1222 COVID-19 vaccine. The protocol was immunoSEQ multiplex PCR, while the TCRdb copy is restricted to in-frame clones and leaves out a portion. The sample includes 100,000 to 150,000 clones, approximately 94% of them seen just once. Regarding the study as a whole: Dominant at 160-218 and 743-854, vaccine-associated CD4 TCRs also spanned spike. Sampling that yielded the repertoires occurred only after the peak T cell response.

CDR3 length equals 11 residues. Germline-derived CDR1 and CDR2 are MGHDK and SYGVNS. V was cut by 2 bases and J by 5 bases, with 2 bases left in between. This clone was counted a single time. Its antigen is currently unknown. The sample consisted of peripheral blood, taken on day 0 of AZD1222 vaccination. V usage is TRBV25-1 and J usage is TRBJ2-3; D gene ambiguous. This clonotype was obtained from an adult in good health. The CDR3 loop reads CASSEGDTQYF. The CDR3 DNA reads as TGTGCCAGCAGTGAAGGAGATACGCAGTATTTT.